This T cell receptor (beta chain) appears in the sequencing data of a study of early T cells in non-severe SARS-CoV-2 infection. For the study at large: The input, bulk RNA from unsorted whole blood, was sequenced, and chains were unpaired.

Trimming took off 6 bases at V and 0 bases at J, with 18 bases between the two ends. The CDR3 consists of 17 residues. The TCR library protocol attached unique molecular identifiers to the individual cDNA molecules. TCRdb analysed the 5' RACE reads with MiXCR anew, one entry per CDR3 protein. The data contain around 44,000 distinct CDR3 sequences, 7% to 9% of them singletons. Notes on the study in general: Matches to VDJdb favored anti-spike CD8 responses and missed private and CD4 specificities.

This clonotype has at least ten counts. Its antigen is as yet unknown. This sequence was found in an adult who was a healthcare worker with PCR-confirmed SARS-CoV-2 infection or an uninfected control (not recorded which). Sequenced input: whole blood. The genes are TRBV12-3 or TRBV12-4 and TRBJ1-3; the D is unclear. The CDR3 bases are TGTGCCAGCAGACCGAAGATTGATCGGCCCTCTGGAAACACCATATATTTT. Translating gives CASRPKIDRPSGNTIYF.